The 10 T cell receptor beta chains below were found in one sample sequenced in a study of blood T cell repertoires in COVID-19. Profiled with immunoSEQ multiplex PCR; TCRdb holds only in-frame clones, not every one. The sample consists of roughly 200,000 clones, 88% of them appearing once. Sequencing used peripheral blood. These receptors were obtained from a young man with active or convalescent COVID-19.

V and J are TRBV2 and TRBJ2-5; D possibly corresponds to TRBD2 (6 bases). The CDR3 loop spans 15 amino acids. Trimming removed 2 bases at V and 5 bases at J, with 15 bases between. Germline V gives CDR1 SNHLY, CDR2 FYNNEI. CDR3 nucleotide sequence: TGTGCCAGCAGTGAACCGGGAGAAAAACCCGAGACCCAGTACTTC. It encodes CASSEPGEKPETQYF.

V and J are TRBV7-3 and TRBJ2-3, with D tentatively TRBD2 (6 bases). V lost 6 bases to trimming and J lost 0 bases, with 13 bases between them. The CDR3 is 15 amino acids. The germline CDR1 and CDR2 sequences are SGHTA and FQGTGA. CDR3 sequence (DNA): TGTGCCAGCAGACTCGGACTATCTAGCACAGATACGCAGTATTTT. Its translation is CASRLGLSSTDTQYF.

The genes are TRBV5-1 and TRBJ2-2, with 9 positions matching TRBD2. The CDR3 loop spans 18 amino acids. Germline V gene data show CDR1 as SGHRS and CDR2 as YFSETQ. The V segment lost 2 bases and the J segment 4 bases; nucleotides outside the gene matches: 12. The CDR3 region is CASSLGLAGTLSTGELFF. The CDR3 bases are TGCGCCAGCAGCTTAGGGCTAGCGGGAACCCTGTCCACCGGGGAGCTGTTTTTT.

The CDR3, as DNA: TGCGCCAGCAGCTCCCGTACAGGACTAGCGGGAGGGGTGAGTTCCTACAATGAGCAGTTCTTC. This gives the protein CASSSRTGLAGGVSSYNEQFF. The genes are TRBV5-1 and TRBJ2-1; 15 bases align to TRBD2. Unmatched junction bases numbered 14, after V lost 3 bases and J lost 1 base. The CDR3 loop spans 21 amino acids. The germline CDR1 and CDR2 sequences are SGHRS and YFSETQ.

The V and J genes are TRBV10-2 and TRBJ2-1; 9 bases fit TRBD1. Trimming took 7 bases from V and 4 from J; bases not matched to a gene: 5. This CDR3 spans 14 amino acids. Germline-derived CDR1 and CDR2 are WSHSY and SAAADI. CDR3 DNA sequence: TGCGCCAGCATAGGACAGGGGTTTTACAATGAGCAGTTCTTC. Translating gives CASIGQGFYNEQFF.

CDR3 nucleotides: TGTGCCAGCAGTCGGCCCTACAGGTACAATGAGCAGTTCTTC. Residues: CASSRPYRYNEQFF. The chain combines TRBV28 with TRBJ2-1; D may be TRBD1 (5 bases). Germline lookup yields CDR1 MDHEN and CDR2 SYDVKM. V lost 5 bases to trimming and J lost 4 bases, with 12 bases between them. The CDR3 covers 14 residues.

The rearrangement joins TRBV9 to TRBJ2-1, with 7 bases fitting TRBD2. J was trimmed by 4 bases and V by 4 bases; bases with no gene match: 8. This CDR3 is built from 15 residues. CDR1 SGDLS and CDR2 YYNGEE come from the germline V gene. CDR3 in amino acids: CASSLRGDIYNEQFF. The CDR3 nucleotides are TGTGCCAGCAGCCTCCGGGGGGATATATACAATGAGCAGTTCTTC.

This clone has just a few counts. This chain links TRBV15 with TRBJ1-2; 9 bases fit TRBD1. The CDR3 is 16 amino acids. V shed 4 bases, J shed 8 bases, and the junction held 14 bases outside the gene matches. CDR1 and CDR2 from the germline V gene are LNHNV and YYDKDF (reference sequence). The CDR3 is CATSKPGTGKRQGYTF. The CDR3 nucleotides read TGTGCCACCAGCAAACCTGGGACAGGGAAAAGGCAAGGCTACACCTTC.

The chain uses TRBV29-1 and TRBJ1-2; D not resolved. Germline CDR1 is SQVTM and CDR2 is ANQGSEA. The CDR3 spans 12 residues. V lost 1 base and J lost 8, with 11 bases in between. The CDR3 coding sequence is TGCAGCGTTGAAGTCCCACCGGGAGGCTACACCTTC. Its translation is CSVEVPPGGYTF.

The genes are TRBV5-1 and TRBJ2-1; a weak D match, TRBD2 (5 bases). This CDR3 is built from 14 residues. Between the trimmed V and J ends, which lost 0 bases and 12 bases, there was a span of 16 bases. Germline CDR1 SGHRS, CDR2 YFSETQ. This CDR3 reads CASSLGTYDGGQFF. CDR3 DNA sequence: TGCGCCAGCAGCTTGGGGACTTATGACGGTGGGCAGTTCTTC.